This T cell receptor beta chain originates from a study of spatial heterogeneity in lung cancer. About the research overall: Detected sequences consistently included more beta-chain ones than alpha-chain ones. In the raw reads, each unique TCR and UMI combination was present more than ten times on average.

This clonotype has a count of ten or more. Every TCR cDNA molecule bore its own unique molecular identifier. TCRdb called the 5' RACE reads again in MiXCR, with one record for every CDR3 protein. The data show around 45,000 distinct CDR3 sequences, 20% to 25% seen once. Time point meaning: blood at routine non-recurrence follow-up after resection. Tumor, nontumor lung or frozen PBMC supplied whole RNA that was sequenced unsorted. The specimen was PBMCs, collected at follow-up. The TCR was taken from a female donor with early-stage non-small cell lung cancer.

The CDR3 DNA sequence: TGTGCCACGCGGGGGAGGGAGTCAGGCGAGCAGTACTTC. Amino acid sequence: CATRGRESGEQYF. The chain has TRBV10-3 and TRBJ2-7; 7 bases fit TRBD2. In germline, CDR1 is ENHRY, CDR2 SYGVKD. Trimming at V came to 10 bases and at J to 6 bases, leaving 12 bases not matched to a gene. There are 13 residues in the CDR3.